The TCR beta chain described here comes from a study of T-cell reconstitution after alpha-beta-depleted transplantation in children. Unique molecular identifiers featured in how the TCRbeta library was prepared. TCRdb reprocessed the PCR reads with MiXCR, giving one entry per CDR3 protein. The profile shows almost 400,000 distinct CDR3 sequences, around 20% of them singletons. V lost 3 bases and J 2 bases, leaving 11 bases between the germline ends. CDR1 is MDHEN, CDR2 SYDVKM, per germline. The CDR3 covers 15 residues. The sample in question was PBMCs from the stem cell graft donor, obtained from the stem cell graft. The sequence derives from a human donor who donated a stem cell graft to a child with acute myeloid leukemia. V usage is TRBV28 and J usage is TRBJ2-4; tentative D call: TRBD2 (7 bases). The CDR3 DNA reads TGTGCCAGCAGTTTGGGAGGGGGGCCCAAAAACATTCAGTACTTC. This translates into CASSLGGGPKNIQYF.